This TCR beta chain was recorded in a study of OX40 agonist ivuxolimab in advanced cancers. Study results and caveats: In general, CD8+ T cells held more expanded clones than CD4+ did, on average. Clonal expansion from baseline to week 6 occurred in both CD4+ and CD8+ T cells. Among the lowest peripheral clonal expansion occurred in 0.1-3.0 mg/kg partial responders.

Turning to this clone: No antigen is known for it.

Using immunoSEQ multiplex PCR, the repertoire was profiled, and TCRdb retains in-frame clones only, with some absent. This sample has some 100,000 clones, with less than 95% found just once. Cycle 7 day 1, cycle 4 day 1, and baseline were the timepoints at which blood was sampled. From germline, CDR1 is DFQATT and CDR2 SNEGSKA (reference sequence). The length of the CDR3 is 11 residues. The germline V and J ends were trimmed by 5 bases and 8 bases, with 12 bases remaining between them. This sequence joins TRBV20-1 and TRBJ1-1; D is ambiguous. Source: CD4+ or CD8+ T cells sorted from blood, taken in a trial of the OX40 agonist ivuxolimab. This sequence originates from an adult with an advanced solid tumor such as melanoma, head and neck, liver or kidney cancer. This chain's CDR3 is CSAADHREAFF. As DNA, the CDR3 is TGCAGTGCTGCGGACCACAGAGAAGCTTTCTTT.